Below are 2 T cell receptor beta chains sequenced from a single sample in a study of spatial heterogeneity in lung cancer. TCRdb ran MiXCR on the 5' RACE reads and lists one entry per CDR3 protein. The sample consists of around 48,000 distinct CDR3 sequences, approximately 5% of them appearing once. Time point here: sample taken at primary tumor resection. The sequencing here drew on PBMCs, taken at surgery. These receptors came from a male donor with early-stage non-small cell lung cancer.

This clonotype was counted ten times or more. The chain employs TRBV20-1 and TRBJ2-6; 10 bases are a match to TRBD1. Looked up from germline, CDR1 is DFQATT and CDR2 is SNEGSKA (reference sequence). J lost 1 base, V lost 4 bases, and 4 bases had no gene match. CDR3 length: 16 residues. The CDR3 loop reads CSATGTGASGANVLTF. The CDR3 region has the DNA TGCAGTGCTACCGGGACAGGGGCATCTGGGGCCAACGTCCTGACTTTC.

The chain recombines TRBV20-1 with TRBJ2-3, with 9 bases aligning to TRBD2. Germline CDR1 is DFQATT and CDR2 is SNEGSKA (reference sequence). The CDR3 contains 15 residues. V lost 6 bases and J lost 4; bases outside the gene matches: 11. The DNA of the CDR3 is TGCAGTGCCAACACGGGGACTAGCCCCGCAGATACGCAGTATTTT. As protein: CSANTGTSPADTQYF.